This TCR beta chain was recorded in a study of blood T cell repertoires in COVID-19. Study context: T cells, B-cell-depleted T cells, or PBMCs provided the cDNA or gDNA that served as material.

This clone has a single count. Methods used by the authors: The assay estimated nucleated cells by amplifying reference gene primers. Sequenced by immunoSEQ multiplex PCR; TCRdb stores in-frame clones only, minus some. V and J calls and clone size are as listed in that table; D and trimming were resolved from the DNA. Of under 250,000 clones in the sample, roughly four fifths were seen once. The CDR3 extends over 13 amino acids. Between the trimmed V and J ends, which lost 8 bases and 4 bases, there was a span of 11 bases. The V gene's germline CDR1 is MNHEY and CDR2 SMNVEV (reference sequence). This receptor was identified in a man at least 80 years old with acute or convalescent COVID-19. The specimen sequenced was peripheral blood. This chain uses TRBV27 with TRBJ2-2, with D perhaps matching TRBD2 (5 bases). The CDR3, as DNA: TGTGCCAGCGCGTGGACTGGCACCGGGGAGCTGTTTTTT. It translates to CASAWTGTGELFF.